The 6 T cell receptor beta chains listed next were all sequenced from one sample in a study of blood T cell repertoires in COVID-19. Profiling relied on immunoSEQ multiplex PCR, and the TCRdb table lists in-frame clones only, not all of them. The sample shows some 160,000 clones, around 84% of them seen only once. The sequencing input was peripheral blood. The receptors originated from a woman of 80 years or more with COVID-19, enrolled during active disease.

J is TRBJ2-7 and V is TRBV7-3; TRBD1 aligns across 7 bases. Germline-derived CDR1 and CDR2 are SGHTA and FQGTGA. This CDR3 region has 13 residues. V gave up 5 bases and J gave up 13 bases; unmatched junction bases: 14. The CDR3 is CASSHGTDFSPYF. The CDR3 nucleotides read TGTGCCAGCAGCCACGGGACAGACTTTTCTCCCTACTTC. Full variable domain (missing parts from reference TRBV7-3 and TRBJ2-7): GAGVSQTPSNKVTEKGKYVELRCDPISGHTALYWYRQSLGQGPEFLIYFQGTGAADDSGLPNDRFFAVRPEGSVSTLKIQRTERGDSAVYLCASSHGTDFSPYFGPGTRLTVT.

The J gene is TRBJ2-1, the V gene TRBV9, with 11 bases lining up with TRBD2. The V gene's germline CDR1 is SGDLS and CDR2 YYNGEE. The V and J ends lost 4 bases and 1 base, in that order; junction bases with no gene match: 4. The CDR3 is 16 residues long. CDR3 amino acids: CASSKIAGGSYNEQFF. CDR3 DNA: TGTGCCAGCAGCAAAATAGCGGGAGGGTCCTACAATGAGCAGTTCTTC.

The gene calls are TRBV6-5 and TRBJ1-3; D unclear. The V gene lost 10 bases and the J gene lost 0 bases, with 13 bases spanning the gap. CDR3 length equals 14 residues. Germline CDR1 MNHEY, CDR2 SVGAGI. The CDR3 DNA reads TGTGCCACCTCCAGAGGGAACTCTGGAAACACCATATATTTT. This sequence encodes CATSRGNSGNTIYF.

This clone was recorded a few times. This sequence joins TRBV28 and TRBJ2-7; D is perhaps TRBD2 (5 bases). Germline V gene data show CDR1 as MDHEN and CDR2 as SYDVKM. The length of the CDR3 is 13 residues. V shed 6 bases and J shed 3 bases, with 12 bases lying between them. The CDR3 region is CASSFLRDYEQYF. The CDR3, as DNA: TGTGCCAGCAGCTTTTTGAGGGACTACGAGCAGTACTTC.

The V and J genes are TRBV6-6 and TRBJ1-5, with D tentatively TRBD1 (5 bases). Germline CDR1 reads MNHNY; CDR2 reads SVGAGI (reference sequence). CDR3 size: 16 residues. The V end lost 4 bases, the J end lost 0 bases, and 13 bases lay between the germline ends. CDR3 nucleotides: TGTGCCAGCAGTTTCCCATCTCAGGGTAGCAATCAGCCCCAGCATTTT. Translation: CASSFPSQGSNQPQHF.

This clone was detected only once. The rearrangement joins TRBV9 to TRBJ1-2; perhaps TRBD1 as D (5 bases). The germline V and J ends were trimmed by 0 bases and 6 bases, with 15 bases remaining between them. Germline V gene lookup returns CDR1 SGDLS and CDR2 YYNGEE. CDR3 length: 15 residues. CDR3 in DNA: TGTGCCAGCAGCGTAGATTGGGCAGGGCAAGATGGCTACACCTTC. Translated: CASSVDWAGQDGYTF.